This T cell receptor (beta chain) is from a study of CD8+ T cells in alopecia areata. CDR1 SNHLY and CDR2 FYNNEI come from the germline V gene. The V gene end was trimmed by 7 bases and the J gene end by 3 bases; junction bases not matched to a gene: 10. The CDR3 has 15 amino acids. As to treatment: oral pan-JAK inhibitor, 5-10 mg twice daily. Sequencing relied on a cDNA template that was reverse transcribed from extracted RNA. Data came from immunoSEQ multiplex PCR; TCRdb stores just in-frame clones and leaves some out. This table has approximately 210,000 clones, roughly three fifths appearing once.

The receptor comes from a human donor with alopecia areata. The J gene is TRBJ2-7, the V gene TRBV2, with 9 bases matching TRBD1. Material: CD4+ T cells sorted from blood, obtained at week 4, from a patient treated with tofacitinib. The DNA of the CDR3 is TGTGCCAGCAAAGCCCGGGACAGGGATTTCTACGAGCAGTACTTC. Protein sequence: CASKARDRDFYEQYF.